The sample holds many counts of the clone carrying this T cell receptor beta chain. Its target is unknown. MiXCR, run by TCRdb on the reads, gives a single entry per CDR3 protein. The table has over 100,000 distinct CDR3 sequences, around a tenth seen once. The data were taken from a study of T cell repertoires in cytomegalovirus infection. Study details: Matching HLA type, along with CMV infection, was indicated by public TCR beta signatures.

The V gene's germline CDR1 is MNHEY and CDR2 SVGEGT. The CDR3 totals 16 residues. The V gene lost 6 bases and the J gene lost 2 bases, with 20 bases spanning the gap. Points from the study as a whole: HLA-C-restricted CMV clonotypes gave the most frequent clonotype in two of eight donors. Of the TCR beta families, the public ones yielded a cumulative frequency that identified carriers of CMV plus the relevant HLA.

The clonotype was recovered from a human donor in good health (CMV status not recorded). Some clones in this sample may be carry-over from other donors' samples. Sequencing was performed on PBMCs, sequenced either directly or after in vitro stimulation (not recorded which). The chain has TRBV6-2 or TRBV6-3 and TRBJ2-7, with D tentatively TRBD2 (5 bases). The CDR3 coding sequence is TGTGCCAGCAGCCACAACACGGGGTTTAGGACCTACGAGCAGTACTTC. This sequence encodes CASSHNTGFRTYEQYF.